The clone carrying this TCR beta chain was counted a few times. This entry comes from a study of T cells after yellow fever vaccination. One entry per CDR3 protein, called by TCRdb with MiXCR from the 5' RACE reads. The profile shows some 99,000 distinct CDR3 sequences, less than 6% of them singletons. The CDR3 has 13 amino acids. The germline V and J ends were trimmed by 0 bases and 8 bases, with 13 bases remaining between them. Germline CDR1 is GTSNPN and CDR2 is SVGIG (reference sequence). The clonotype originates from a man aged 18 to 35 who received the YFV17D yellow fever vaccine. This sample comprised CD8+ T cells sorted from PBMCs, obtained 10 days after the yellow fever booster vaccination. The genes are TRBV30 and TRBJ1-2; D possibly corresponds to TRBD1 (5 bases). CDR3 DNA sequence: TGTGCCTGGAGTGTGGGGCAGGGCGACGGCTACACCTTC. The encoded protein is CAWSVGQGDGYTF.